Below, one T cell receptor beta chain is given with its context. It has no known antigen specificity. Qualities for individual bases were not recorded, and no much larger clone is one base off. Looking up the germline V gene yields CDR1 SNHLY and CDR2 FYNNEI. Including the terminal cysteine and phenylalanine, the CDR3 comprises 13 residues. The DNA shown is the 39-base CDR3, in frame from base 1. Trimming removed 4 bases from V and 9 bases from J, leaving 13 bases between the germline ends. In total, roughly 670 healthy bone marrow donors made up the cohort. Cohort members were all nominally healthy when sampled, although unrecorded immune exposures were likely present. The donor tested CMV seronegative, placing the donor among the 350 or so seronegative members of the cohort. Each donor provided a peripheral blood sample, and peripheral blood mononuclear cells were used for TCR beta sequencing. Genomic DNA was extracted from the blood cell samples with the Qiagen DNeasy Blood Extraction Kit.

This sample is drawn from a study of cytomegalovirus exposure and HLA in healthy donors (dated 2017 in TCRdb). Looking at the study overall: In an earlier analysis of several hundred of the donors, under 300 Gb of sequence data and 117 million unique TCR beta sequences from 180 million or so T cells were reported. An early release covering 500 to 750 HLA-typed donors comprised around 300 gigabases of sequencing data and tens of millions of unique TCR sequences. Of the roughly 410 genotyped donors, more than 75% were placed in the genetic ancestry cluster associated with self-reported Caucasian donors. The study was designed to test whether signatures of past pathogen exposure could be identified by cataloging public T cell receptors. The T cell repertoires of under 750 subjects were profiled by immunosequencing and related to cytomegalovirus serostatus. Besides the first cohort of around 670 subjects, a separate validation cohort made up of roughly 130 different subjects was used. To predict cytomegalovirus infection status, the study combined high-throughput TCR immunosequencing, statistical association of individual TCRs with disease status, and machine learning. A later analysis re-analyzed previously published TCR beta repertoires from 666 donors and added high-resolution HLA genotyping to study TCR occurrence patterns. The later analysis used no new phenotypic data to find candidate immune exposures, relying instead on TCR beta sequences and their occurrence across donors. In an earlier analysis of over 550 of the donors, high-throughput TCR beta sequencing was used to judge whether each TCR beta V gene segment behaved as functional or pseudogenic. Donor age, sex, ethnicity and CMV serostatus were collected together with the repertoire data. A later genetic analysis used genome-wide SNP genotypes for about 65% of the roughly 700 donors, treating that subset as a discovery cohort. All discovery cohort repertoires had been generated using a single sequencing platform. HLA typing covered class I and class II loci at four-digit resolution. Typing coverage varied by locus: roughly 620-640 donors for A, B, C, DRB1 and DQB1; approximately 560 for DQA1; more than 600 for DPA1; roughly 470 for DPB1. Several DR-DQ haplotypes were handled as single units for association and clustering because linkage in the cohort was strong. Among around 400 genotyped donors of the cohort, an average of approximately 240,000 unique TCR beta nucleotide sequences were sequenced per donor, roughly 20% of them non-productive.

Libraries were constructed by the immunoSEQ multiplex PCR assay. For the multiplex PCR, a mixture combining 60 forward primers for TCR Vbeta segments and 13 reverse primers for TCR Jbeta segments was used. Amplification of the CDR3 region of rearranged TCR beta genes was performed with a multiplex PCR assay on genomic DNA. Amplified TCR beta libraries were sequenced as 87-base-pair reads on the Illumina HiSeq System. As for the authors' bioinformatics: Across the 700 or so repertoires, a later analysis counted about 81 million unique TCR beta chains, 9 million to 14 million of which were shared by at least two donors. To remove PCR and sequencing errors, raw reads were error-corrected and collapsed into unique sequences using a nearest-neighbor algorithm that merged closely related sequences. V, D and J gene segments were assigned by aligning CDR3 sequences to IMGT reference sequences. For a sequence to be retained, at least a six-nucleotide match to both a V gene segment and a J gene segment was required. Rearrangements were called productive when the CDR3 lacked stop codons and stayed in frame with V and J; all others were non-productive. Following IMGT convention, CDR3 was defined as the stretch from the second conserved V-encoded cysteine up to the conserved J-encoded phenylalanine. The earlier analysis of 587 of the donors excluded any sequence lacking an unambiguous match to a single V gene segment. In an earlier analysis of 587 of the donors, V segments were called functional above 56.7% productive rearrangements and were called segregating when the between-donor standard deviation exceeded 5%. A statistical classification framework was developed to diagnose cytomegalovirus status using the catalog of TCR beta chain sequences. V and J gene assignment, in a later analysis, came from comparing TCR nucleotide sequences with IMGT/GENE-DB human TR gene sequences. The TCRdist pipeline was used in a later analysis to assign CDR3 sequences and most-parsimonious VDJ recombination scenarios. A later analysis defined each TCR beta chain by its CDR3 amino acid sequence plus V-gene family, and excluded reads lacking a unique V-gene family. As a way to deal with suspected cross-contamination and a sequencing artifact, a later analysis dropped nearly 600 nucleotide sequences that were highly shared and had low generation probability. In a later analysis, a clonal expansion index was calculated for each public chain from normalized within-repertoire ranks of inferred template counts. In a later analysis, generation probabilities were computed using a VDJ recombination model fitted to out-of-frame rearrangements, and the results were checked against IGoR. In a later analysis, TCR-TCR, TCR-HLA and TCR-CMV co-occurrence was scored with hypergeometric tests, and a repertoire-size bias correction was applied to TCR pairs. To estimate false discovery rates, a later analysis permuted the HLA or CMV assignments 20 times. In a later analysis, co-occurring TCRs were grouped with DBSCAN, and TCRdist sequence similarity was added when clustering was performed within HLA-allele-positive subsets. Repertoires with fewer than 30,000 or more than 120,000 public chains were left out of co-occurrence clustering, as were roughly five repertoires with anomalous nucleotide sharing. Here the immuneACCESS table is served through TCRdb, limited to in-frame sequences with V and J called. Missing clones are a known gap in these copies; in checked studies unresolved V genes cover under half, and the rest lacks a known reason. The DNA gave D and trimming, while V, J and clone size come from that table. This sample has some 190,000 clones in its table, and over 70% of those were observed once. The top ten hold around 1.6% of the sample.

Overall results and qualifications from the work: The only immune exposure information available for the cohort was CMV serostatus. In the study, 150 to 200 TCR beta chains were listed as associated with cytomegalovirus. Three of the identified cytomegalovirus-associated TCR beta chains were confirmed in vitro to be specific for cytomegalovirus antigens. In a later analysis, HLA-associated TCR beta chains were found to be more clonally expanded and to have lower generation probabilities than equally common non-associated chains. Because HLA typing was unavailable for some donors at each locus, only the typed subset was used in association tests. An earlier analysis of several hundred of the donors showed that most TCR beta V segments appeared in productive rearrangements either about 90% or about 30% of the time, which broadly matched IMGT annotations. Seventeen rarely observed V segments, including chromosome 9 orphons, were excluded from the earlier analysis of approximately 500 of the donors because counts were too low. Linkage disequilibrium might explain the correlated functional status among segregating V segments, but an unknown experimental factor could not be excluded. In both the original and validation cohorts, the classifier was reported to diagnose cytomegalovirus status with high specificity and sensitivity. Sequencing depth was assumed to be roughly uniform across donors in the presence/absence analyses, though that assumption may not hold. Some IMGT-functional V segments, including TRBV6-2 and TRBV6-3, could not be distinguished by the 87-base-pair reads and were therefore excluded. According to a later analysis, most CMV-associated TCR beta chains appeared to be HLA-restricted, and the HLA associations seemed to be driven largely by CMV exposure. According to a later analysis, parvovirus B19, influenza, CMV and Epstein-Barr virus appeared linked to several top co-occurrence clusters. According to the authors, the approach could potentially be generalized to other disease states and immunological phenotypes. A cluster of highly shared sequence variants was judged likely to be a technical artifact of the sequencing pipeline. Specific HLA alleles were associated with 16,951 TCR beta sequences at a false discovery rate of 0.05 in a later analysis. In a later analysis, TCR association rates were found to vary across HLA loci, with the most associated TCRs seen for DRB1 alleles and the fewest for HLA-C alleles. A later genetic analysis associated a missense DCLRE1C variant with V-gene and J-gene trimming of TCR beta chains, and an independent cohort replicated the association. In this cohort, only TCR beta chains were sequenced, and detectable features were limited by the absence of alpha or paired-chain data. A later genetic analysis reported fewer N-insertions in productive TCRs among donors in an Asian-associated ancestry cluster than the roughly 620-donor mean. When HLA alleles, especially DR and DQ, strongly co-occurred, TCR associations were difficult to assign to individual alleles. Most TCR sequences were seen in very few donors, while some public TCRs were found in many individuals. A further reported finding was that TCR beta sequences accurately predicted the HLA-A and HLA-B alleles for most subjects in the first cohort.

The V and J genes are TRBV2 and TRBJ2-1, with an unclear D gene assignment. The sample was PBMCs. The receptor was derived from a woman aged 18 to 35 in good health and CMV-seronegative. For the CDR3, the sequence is CASSVAFGGEQFF. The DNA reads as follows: TGTGCCAGCAGTGTGGCCTTTGGTGGTGAGCAGTTCTTC.